Below are 15 T cell receptor beta chains sequenced from a single sample in a study of T cell changes during pregnancy in multiple sclerosis. This table comes from immunoSEQ multiplex PCR, and its TCRdb copy is limited to in-frame clones, with some not included. The sample lists roughly 79,000 clones, about 93% occurring once. The sequencing used peripheral blood, collected in the second trimester of pregnancy. All receptors come from a female donor in good health, enrolled as a control in a pregnancy study.

The chain couples TRBV2 to TRBJ1-2, with 7 nucleotides matching TRBD1. CDR3 size: 15 residues. CDR1 is SNHLY, CDR2 FYNNEI, per germline. Trimming took 7 bases from V and 4 from J; bases not matched to a gene: 12. In DNA form, the CDR3 reads TGTGCCAGCACTAACGACAGGGCCTATACCTATGGCTACACCTTC. It encodes CASTNDRAYTYGYTF.

The chain couples TRBV4-2 to TRBJ1-1; TRBD1 matches at 7 bases. With 1 base clipped from V and 1 base from J, the junction kept 0 bases outside the gene matches. The CDR3 consists of 14 residues. CDR1 and CDR2 from the germline V gene are LGHNA and YNFKEQ. The CDR3 loop reads CASSQGDRNTEAFF. CDR3 DNA: TGTGCCAGCAGCCAAGGGGACAGGAACACTGAAGCTTTCTTT.

This clone was seen ten or more times. The chain couples TRBV6-4 to TRBJ2-1; 11 nucleotides match TRBD2. Per the germline V gene, CDR1 is MRHNA and CDR2 is SNTAGT. This CDR3 has 15 residues. With 0 bases clipped from V and 6 bases from J, the junction kept 1 base outside the gene matches. As DNA, the CDR3 is TGTGCCAGCAGTGACTCTAGCGGGGGGGCCAATGAGCAGTTCTTC. Translating gives CASSDSSGGANEQFF.

CDR3: CASSEPGQPFGTQYF. CDR3 bases: TGTGCCAGCAGTGAACCGGGACAGCCCTTCGGGACCCAGTACTTC. The rearrangement links TRBV25-1 to TRBJ2-5; 7 bases are shared with TRBD1. Germline CDR1 is MGHDK and CDR2 is SYGVNS. This CDR3 has 15 amino acids. V was pared by 2 bases and J by 7 bases, with 10 bases of the junction left unmatched. Full variable domain (remainder filled in from reference TRBV25-1 and TRBJ2-5): EADIYQTPRYLVIGTGKKITLECSQTMGHDKMYWYQQDPGMELHLIHYSYGVNSTEKGDLSSESTVSRIRTEHFPLTLESARPSHTSQYLCASSEPGQPFGTQYFGPGTRLLVL.

This chain joins TRBV4-1 and TRBJ1-4, with TRBD1 as a possible D gene (6 bases). Germline V gene data show CDR1 as MGHRA and CDR2 as YSYEKL. CDR3 length: 18 amino acids. V lost 1 base and J lost 3, with 18 bases in between. The CDR3 protein is CASSQGFGGARSNEKLFF. The CDR3 DNA reads as TGCGCCAGCAGCCAAGGGTTCGGGGGGGCGCGATCTAATGAAAAACTGTTTTTT.

This clone was counted a single time. This chain connects TRBV5-1 to TRBJ2-3, with 8 bases lining up with TRBD1. Germline V gene data show CDR1 as SGHRS and CDR2 as YFSETQ. Unmatched junction bases numbered 1, after V lost 1 base and J lost 6 bases. The CDR3 runs to 13 residues. CDR3 residues: CASSLNRGDTQYF. The CDR3 DNA reads as TGCGCCAGCAGCTTGAACAGGGGGGATACGCAGTATTTT.

This clone was seen only once. This chain joins TRBV6-5 and TRBJ1-4; D is uncertain. The V and J ends lost 0 bases and 8 bases respectively, with 10 bases between them. Germline lookup yields CDR1 MNHEY and CDR2 SVGAGI. The CDR3 contains 14 residues. As DNA, the CDR3 is TGTGCCAGCAGTTACTCGAGAGGGAACGAAAAACTGTTTTTT. It yields the protein CASSYSRGNEKLFF.

The genes are TRBV11-1 and TRBJ1-3; 9 nucleotides match TRBD1. The CDR3 contains 16 residues. CDR1 is SGHAT, CDR2 FQDESV, per germline (reference sequence). V shed 3 bases, J shed 8 bases, and the junction held 11 bases outside the gene matches. CDR3 bases: TGTGCCAGCAGCTTCACCGTACCGGGACAGGGATACACCATATATTTT. This translates into CASSFTVPGQGYTIYF.

This chain uses TRBV5-4 with TRBJ2-6; possibly TRBD2 for D (6 bases). Germline CDR1 SGHNT, CDR2 YYREEE (reference sequence). The CDR3 is made up of 15 amino acids. Between the trimmed V and J ends, which lost 4 bases and 1 base, there was a span of 9 bases. Here the CDR3 reads CASSRAGSGANVLTF. The CDR3 DNA is TGTGCCAGCAGCCGGGCGGGATCTGGGGCCAACGTCCTGACTTTC.

This chain joins TRBV27 and TRBJ2-5, with a weak D call TRBD1 (6 bases). Trimming took 4 bases from V and 2 from J, leaving 11 bases between them. The germline CDR1 and CDR2 sequences are MNHEY and SMNVEV (reference sequence). The CDR3 consists of 14 residues. The CDR3 region has the DNA TGTGCCAGCAGTTCTGCGAGGGGGCAAGAGACCCAGTACTTC. The encoded protein is CASSSARGQETQYF.

The chain is built from TRBV9 and TRBJ1-1; 10 bases match TRBD1. V was pared by 4 bases and J by 4 bases, with 7 bases of the junction left unmatched. The CDR3 has 15 amino acids. Germline-derived CDR1 and CDR2 are SGDLS and YYNGEE. In nucleotides, the CDR3 is TGTGCCAGCAGCCCCAGACAGGGGGCGAGCACTGAAGCTTTCTTT. It codes for CASSPRQGASTEAFF.

This chain uses TRBV9 with TRBJ2-7, with 8 bases lining up with TRBD2. V shed 0 bases and J 3 bases; nucleotides not matched to a gene: 8. CDR3 length: 16 amino acids. Germline V gene sequence: CDR1 SGDLS, CDR2 YYNGEE. Here the CDR3 DNA reads TGTGCCAGCAGCGTAGGAGCGAGCGGGGGCTTCTACGAGCAGTACTTC. This gives the protein CASSVGASGGFYEQYF. Full variable domain (outside the CDR3, taken from reference TRBV9 and TRBJ2-7): DSGVTQTPKHLITATGQRVTLRCSPRSGDLSVYWYQQSLDQGLQFLIQYYNGEERAKGNILERFSAQQFPDLHSELNLSSLELGDSALYFCASSVGASGGFYEQYFGPGTRLTVT.

The rearrangement links TRBV9 to TRBJ1-5, with no clear D. The CDR3 consists of 15 residues. Between the trimmed V and J ends, which lost 4 bases and 4 bases, there was a span of 15 bases. Per germline, CDR1 SGDLS and CDR2 YYNGEE. This chain's CDR3 is CASSPEPVRNQPQHF. CDR3 bases: TGTGCCAGCAGCCCCGAACCCGTGAGAAATCAGCCCCAGCATTTT.

The chain recombines TRBV7-3 with TRBJ1-1; D is possibly TRBD1 (5 bases). V was trimmed by 5 bases and J by 1 base, leaving 8 bases between them. This CDR3 region has 13 residues. The germline V gene encodes CDR1 SGHTA and CDR2 FQGTGA. DNA of the CDR3: TGTGCCAGCAGCGCAGGACAGAACACTGAAGCTTTCTTT. Residues: CASSAGQNTEAFF.

This chain connects TRBV5-1 to TRBJ1-4; D remains unclear. With 2 bases removed from V and 3 bases from J, the gap between germline ends came to 14 bases. Germline V gives CDR1 SGHRS, CDR2 YFSETQ. The CDR3 is 16 residues long. CDR3 region: CASSLKETESNEKLFF. The CDR3 region has the DNA TGCGCCAGCAGCTTAAAGGAGACGGAATCTAATGAAAAACTGTTTTTT.